This T cell receptor (beta chain) came from a study of blood T cells in healthy people across ages. Through a sample-barcoded 5' primer and a J-beta primer mix, a second PCR was run for 7 to 11 cycles. A single record per CDR3 protein comes from TCRdb applying MiXCR to the 5' RACE reads. Of hundreds of thousands of distinct CDR3 sequences listed, 49% are singletons. The study drew donors from healthy Caucasian individuals in Russia aged roughly 6 to 90. For every donor, a draw yielded around 10 milliliters of peripheral blood. Trimming took off 10 bases at V and 5 bases at J, with 17 bases between the two ends. From germline, CDR1 is MDHEN and CDR2 SYDVKM. CDR3 length equals 13 residues.

This TCR came from a woman aged 55-75 years in good health. The chain recombines TRBV28 with TRBJ2-5; D is perhaps TRBD1 (6 bases). Sequencing used blood. The CDR3 nucleotides are TGTGCCACCCGGGACACAGGCCTGGAGACCCAGTACTTC. Amino acids: CATRDTGLETQYF.